Below are 19 T cell receptor beta chains sequenced from a single sample in a study of PD-1 blockade in classical Hodgkin lymphoma. The assay was immunoSEQ multiplex PCR, and TCRdb's table has in-frame clones only and misses some. Among roughly 41,000 clones listed, almost 90% were seen once. Each and every patient relapsed after autologous stem cell transplantation, and patients got differing brentuximab vedotin exposure. The material was peripheral blood mononuclear cells (PBMCs), obtained before the second cycle of nivolumab. Receptors originate from a human donor with classical Hodgkin lymphoma.

This chain's CDR3 is CASRCSTARTDTQYF. CDR3 DNA sequence: TGTGCAAGTCGCTGCTCTACCGCCCGCACAGATACGCAGTATTTT. The V gene is TRBV12-2, the J gene TRBJ2-3; TRBD2, the D gene given by the table, was not confirmed from the DNA. TRBV12-2 is a pseudogene locus. The CDR3 contains 15 residues.

The chain uses TRBV11-2 and TRBJ2-7, with D uncertain. Germline V lookup: CDR1 SGHAT, CDR2 FQNNGV. The CDR3 totals 12 residues. The V gene lost 1 base and the J gene lost 5 bases, with 6 bases spanning the gap. CDR3 bases: TGTGCCAGCAGCTTAGTTGGGGACGAGCAGTACTTC. The encoded protein is CASSLVGDEQYF.

The chain uses TRBV2 and TRBJ2-7, with 7 bases fitting TRBD2. V shed 3 bases and J 7 bases; nucleotides not matched to a gene: 15. CDR1 and CDR2 from the germline V gene are SNHLY and FYNNEI. The CDR3 sequence is 16 residues long. The chain's CDR3 is CASSENGASGAGEQYF. The CDR3 bases are TGTGCCAGCAGTGAGAATGGGGCTAGCGGCGCTGGGGAGCAGTACTTC. The whole variable domain, remainder taken from reference TRBV2 and TRBJ2-7, is EPEVTQTPSHQVTQMGQEVILRCVPISNHLYFYWYRQILGQKVEFLVSFYNNEISEKSEIFDDQFSVERPDGSNFTLKIRSTKLEDSAMYFCASSENGASGAGEQYFGPGTRLTVT.

This clone was observed a single time. The chain uses TRBV7-8 and TRBJ2-7; D tentatively fits TRBD1 or TRBD2 (5 bases each). CDR1 is SGHVS, CDR2 FQNEAQ, per germline. The CDR3 sequence is 12 residues long. Trimming cost V 7 bases and J 6 bases, with 13 bases left between them. The CDR3 DNA reads as TGTGCCAGCATGGGACCCCTCGGCGAGCAGTACTTC. It is translated as CASMGPLGEQYF.

The rearrangement uses TRBV11-3 and TRBJ2-2, with D possibly matching TRBD1 (6 bases). Germline CDR1 and CDR2: SGHNT and YENEEA. Trimming took off 3 bases at V and 0 bases at J, with 11 bases between the two ends. There are 16 residues in the CDR3. The CDR3: CASSLITGTNTGELFF. CDR3 nucleotides: TGTGCCAGCAGCTTGATTACAGGGACGAACACCGGGGAGCTGTTTTTT.

The rearrangement uses TRBV2 and TRBJ2-3; D tentatively reads TRBD1 or TRBD2 (6 bases each). The V and J ends lost 1 base and 3 bases respectively, with 14 bases between them. From germline, CDR1 is SNHLY and CDR2 FYNNEI. The CDR3 loop spans 16 amino acids. The CDR3 DNA reads TGTGCCAGCAGTGAAGGGGCGCAGGGGAGGACAGATACGCAGTATTTT. This translates into CASSEGAQGRTDTQYF.

The rearrangement links TRBV13 to TRBJ2-1, with D perhaps TRBD1 (6 bases). There are 14 residues in the CDR3. V shed 4 bases and J shed 4 bases, with 11 bases lying between them. CDR1 is PRHDT and CDR2 is FYEKMQ in the germline V gene (reference sequence). CDR3 bases: TGTGCCAGCAGCTCTGGGACAAAGTACAATGAGCAGTTCTTC. It is translated as CASSSGTKYNEQFF.

This chain joins TRBV7-6 and TRBJ2-5, with 13 bases that match TRBD2. CDR1 is SGHVS, CDR2 FNYEAQ, per germline. V gave up 1 base and J gave up 5 bases; unmatched junction bases: 10. The CDR3 contains 18 residues. CDR3 residues: CASSLVGGTSGNGETQYF. CDR3 nucleotides: TGTGCCAGCAGCTTAGTAGGAGGGACTAGCGGGAATGGGGAGACCCAGTACTTC.

V and J are TRBV9 and TRBJ1-3; 7 bases are a match to TRBD1. V lost 3 bases, J lost 4 bases, and 7 bases stayed unmatched. There are 15 residues in the CDR3. Per the germline V gene, CDR1 is SGDLS and CDR2 is YYNGEE. The CDR3 protein is CASSAQGGRGNTIYF. CDR3 coding DNA: TGTGCCAGCAGCGCACAAGGGGGCAGAGGAAACACCATATATTTT.

This clone was seen a handful of times. The V and J genes are TRBV27 and TRBJ2-7; perhaps TRBD2 as D (5 bases). This CDR3 spans 17 amino acids. Trimming stripped 5 bases from V and 0 bases from J, with 20 bases between. CDR1 and CDR2 from the germline V gene are MNHEY and SMNVEV (reference sequence). This CDR3 is CASSLTIPGSSSYEQYF. DNA of the CDR3: TGTGCCAGCAGTCTCACGATTCCGGGATCCAGCTCCTACGAGCAGTACTTC.

The chain has TRBV13 and TRBJ1-2; the D is unclear. Germline V CDR1 and CDR2: PRHDT, FYEKMQ (reference sequence). Deletions cut 2 bases from V and 8 bases from J, with 12 bases between. The CDR3 has 13 amino acids. The CDR3 loop is CASSLNHSPGYTF. CDR3 in DNA: TGTGCCAGCAGCTTAAATCACAGCCCGGGCTACACCTTC.

This chain links TRBV6-4 with TRBJ1-5; 7 bases agree with TRBD1. The V and J ends lost 2 bases and 0 bases, in that order; junction bases with no gene match: 13. Germline loops: CDR1 MRHNA, CDR2 SNTAGT. This CDR3 region has 19 residues. In nucleotides, the CDR3 is TGTGCCAGCAGTGACCCGGGGGGACAGCGAGAATATAGCAATCAGCCCCAGCATTTT. Its protein product is CASSDPGGQREYSNQPQHF.

This clone has a handful of counts. The chain uses TRBV5-1 and TRBJ2-2, with a tentative D call TRBD1 (5 bases). The germline gives CDR1 SGHRS, CDR2 YFSETQ. CDR3 size: 17 residues. Trimming cost V 4 bases and J 1 base, with 17 bases left between them. CDR3 nucleotide sequence: TGCGCCAGCAGCCCGGCCCCCACAGGATTGAACACCGGGGAGCTGTTTTTT. Its translation: CASSPAPTGLNTGELFF.

The gene calls are TRBV7-9 and TRBJ1-1; D is unresolved. The V end lost 10 bases, the J end lost 0 bases, and 18 bases lay between the germline ends. Germline values: CDR1 SEHNR, CDR2 FQNEAQ (reference sequence). CDR3 length: 15 amino acids. CDR3 in amino acids: CATFGKGPMNTEAFF. Here the CDR3 DNA reads TGTGCCACCTTTGGGAAGGGCCCCATGAACACTGAAGCTTTCTTT.

This chain joins TRBV9 and TRBJ2-3; maybe TRBD2 (6 bases). Germline lookup yields CDR1 SGDLS and CDR2 YYNGEE. Trimming shortened V by 4 bases and J by 1 base, and 16 bases separated the two germline ends. This CDR3 contains 16 residues. The chain's CDR3 is CASSSTVPGGTDTQYF. The CDR3 DNA reads as TGTGCCAGCAGCTCGACAGTCCCGGGGGGCACAGATACGCAGTATTTT.

The rearrangement links TRBV4-2 to TRBJ2-3, with 12 bases lining up with TRBD2. The CDR3 is made up of 17 amino acids. CDR1 and CDR2 from the germline V gene are LGHNA and YNFKEQ. After removal of 4 bases from V and 3 bases from J, the junction contained 8 bases not matched to a gene. CDR3 nucleotide sequence: TGTGCCAGCAGCCCCCCCGGGACTAGCGGGTATACAGATACGCAGTATTTT. It is translated as CASSPPGTSGYTDTQYF.

The V call is TRBV27, the J call TRBJ1-5; D possibly corresponds to TRBD1 (6 bases). Germline V gives CDR1 MNHEY, CDR2 SMNVEV (reference sequence). V lost 7 bases, J lost 5 bases, and 15 bases lay in between. The CDR3 length is 14 residues. This CDR3 is CASNRVGGDQPQHF. The DNA of the CDR3 is TGTGCCAGCAATCGCGTGGGGGGCGATCAGCCCCAGCATTTT.

Only one count was recorded for this clone. The chain is built from TRBV7-9 and TRBJ2-1, with TRBD2 identical over 9 bases. The V gene end was trimmed by 3 bases and the J gene end by 4 bases; junction bases not matched to a gene: 4. This CDR3 has 15 residues. The V gene's germline CDR1 is SEHNR and CDR2 FQNEAQ (reference sequence). This CDR3 is CASSLSLAGYNEQFF. As DNA, the CDR3 is TGTGCCAGCAGCTTGTCCCTAGCGGGGTACAATGAGCAGTTCTTC.

This rearrangement joins TRBV13 to TRBJ1-4; 7 nucleotides align to TRBD1. CDR3 length equals 15 residues. From germline, CDR1 is PRHDT and CDR2 FYEKMQ (reference sequence). With V trimmed by 1 base and J by 8 bases, 7 bases remained unmatched. The CDR3 sequence is CASSLAAQGGEKLFF. The CDR3 nucleotides are TGTGCCAGCAGCTTAGCAGCCCAGGGGGGGGAAAAACTGTTTTTT.